This TCR beta chain appears in the sequencing data of a study of coeliac disease (dated 2022 in TCRdb). About the full investigation: Coeliac patients were classed as newly diagnosed active disease, refractory coeliac disease type I, or disease controlled by a gluten-free diet. Refractory coeliac disease type I was defined as no response to a gluten-free diet for over 12 months, with immunophenotypically normal intraepithelial cells. High-resolution HLA typing was unavailable, so biased TRBV7-2 usage was queried as a proof of principle. Small intestinal lymphocyte fractions from coeliac and non-coeliac patients were analysed in the study using next-generation sequencing of rearranged TRB and TRG CDR3 regions. The study set out to describe the TR repertoires of small intestinal T cells in active coeliac disease, refractory type I coeliac disease, and coeliac disease treated with a gluten-free diet. The full study included some 30 patients: around 22 with serologically confirmed coeliac disease and 8 controls with non-small intestinal disorders. TRB sequencing was successfully performed on samples from 27 to 35 subjects, among which around 25 paired bulk unsorted intraepithelial and lamina propria cell samples were included.

Cells were frozen in aliquots of 400,000 to 500,000 in DMSO/FBS in liquid nitrogen, and a single aliquot from each fraction was used for sequencing. Every one of the 30 patients in the study had endoscopy and a small intestinal biopsy. Lamina propria cells were released by collagenase digestion of the biopsy tissue remaining after intraepithelial cell isolation. Genomic DNA was extracted from frozen unsorted cell fractions with the Qiagen DNeasy blood extraction kit. Via the germline V gene, CDR1 is MDHEN and CDR2 SYDVKM. V drops 5 bases and J drops 4 bases, leaving 21 bases in between. From cysteine to phenylalanine, the CDR3 is 16 amino acids long. Only the CDR3 region is kept as DNA, spanning 48 bases read in frame from base 1. What the research found in general, with its limitations: Published gliadin-specific TRB sequences appeared in about 55% of the 18 coeliac lamina propria samples but only 1 of 6 controls. TRB repertoires were found to be largely private, with most amino acid sequences unique to one sample, and no significant difference in V-gene usage was found between disease groups. Lower clonality than in controls was observed in the TRB and TRG repertoires of active coeliac intraepithelial and lamina propria samples, suggesting that diverse T cells were recruited. The authors considered the approach unsuitable for unbiased detection of gliadin-specific T cells, which are scarce and rarely shared between patients. Cross-contamination between compartments was possible, because separating intraepithelial cells from lamina propria cells did not produce high-purity fractions.

Library generation was performed with the immunoSEQ multiplex PCR assay. Using reverse primers that targeted J gene segments together with forward primers that targeted V gene segments, the TR loci were amplified in a multiplexed PCR. The Illumina HiSeq System was used to sequence the amplified CDR3 regions. The source study handled its data this way. Closely related reads were merged by a nearest-neighbour algorithm to remove PCR and sequencing errors and to collapse the data into unique sequences. Repertoires were summarised by clonality and by T cell density, defined as TR molecules per amount of genomic DNA input. CDR3 amino acid sequences present in at least 80% of unsorted samples were defined as public TRs, and these public TRs were then tested for differential abundance between coeliac and control samples. Every lamina propria sample was checked against a list of 218 published gliadin-specific TRB sequences. Kruskal-Wallis tests followed by Dunn post-tests were used to test for differences in clonality and density between disease groups. TCRdb mirrors the immuneACCESS table, restricted to in-frame sequences. Some clones are absent from its copies; in checked studies, under half trace to an unresolved V gene, and the reason for the others is unknown. V and J calls and clone size are those listed in that table; D and trimming were worked out from the DNA. A total of about 7,000 clones appear in this sample, approximately 78% of them only once. The ten largest clones capture 5% to 7% of the sample.

Notes on this clone: Its recognized antigen is unknown. No clone much larger than this one lies a single base away; base qualities are absent.

This clonotype was obtained from a man under 40 with celiac disease. The sequence is built from TRBV28 and TRBJ2-7; a tentative D call is TRBD1 (7 bases match). Sequenced material: lamina propria lymphocytes from the gut. Taken with the paper, the label for cell subset or site translates to: lamina propria cell (LPC) fraction of small intestinal biopsy. The CDR3 reads CASSPHQGGAAYEQYF. Here is the DNA: TGTGCCAGCAGTCCCCACCAGGGGGGAGCAGCATACGAGCAGTACTTC.